Sequencing of this TCR beta chain was carried out in a study of blood T cells in healthy people across ages. Peripheral blood from each donor was collected in a volume of about 10 milliliters. Together with a sample-barcoded 5' primer, a J-beta primer mix was included in a second PCR lasting roughly 6 to 12 cycles. Researchers report that each sample yielded at least 2.5 million CDR3-containing paired-end reads. TCRdb recomputed calls from the 5' RACE reads with MiXCR, one row per CDR3 protein. The sample lists 920,000 or so distinct CDR3 sequences; 40% to 45% were seen once. This clonotype was found a few times. The antigen remains unidentified. This CDR3 has 12 residues. V lost 7 bases and J lost 6, with 12 bases in between. Study-level results: Changes seen in expanded clonotypes were possibly confounded by donor CMV status left unknown. In older individuals, TCR beta diversity per million T cells was lower, falling roughly linearly with age.

Specimen: blood. V is TRBV12-3 or TRBV12-4 and J is TRBJ1-2; D call uncertain. The source of this sequence is a woman aged 55-75 years in good health. CDR3 region: CASNYRADGYTF. CDR3 DNA sequence: TGTGCCAGCAACTATCGGGCGGATGGCTACACCTTC.